This paragraph reports one T cell receptor beta chain. What it binds is not known. Ahead of sequencing, the ViraFEST assay grew antigen-specific CD4+ T cells using viral peptide pools. Following culture for around 10 days, CD4+ T cells were isolated. Between March and December 2020, the person had a SARS-CoV-2 infection that PCR confirmed. Culturing of 1.5 million to 2.5 million PBMC per well took place with around 9.6 IU/ml IL-2 and 9 to 10 ug/ml peptides. In the negative control culture, an HIV-1 Nef peptide pool was present. The authors exchanged half the medium for IL-2 medium on days 3 and 7. Some clones are missing from TCRdb's copy, which holds only in-frame ones; the method was immunoSEQ multiplex PCR. Of around 75,000 clones in the sample, roughly two thirds were seen once. This specimen belongs to a study of vaccination effects on CD4 cells after COVID-19. The study, taken as a whole, reports: Clones from infection and from vaccination both contracted markedly late after vaccination.

In germline, CDR1 is LGHNA, CDR2 YNFKEQ. V gave up 2 bases and J gave up 9 bases; unmatched junction bases: 6. The CDR3 totals 14 residues. The sequence came from a human donor who had a prior SARS-CoV-2 infection. The chain employs TRBV4-2 and TRBJ2-1; 8 bases line up with TRBD2. Source: CD4+ T cells from PBMCs cultured with HIV peptides, taken before COVID-19 vaccination. Subset described: HIV-1 Nef peptide pool negative control/reference culture. CDR3 sequence (DNA): TGTGCCAGCAGCCAAACGGGGGGGGCTGTTGAGCAGTTCTTC. It yields the protein CASSQTGGAVEQFF.